The T cell receptor beta chain described here comes from a study of blood T cell repertoires in COVID-19 (dated by TCRdb to 2019 to 2021). About the investigation overall: Samples from collaborators originated in the United States, Italy and Spain and spanned both the acute and convalescent phases of COVID-19. The material from the prospective study consisted of cDNA or gDNA derived from T cells, B-cell-depleted T cells, or PBMCs. Deeply sampled blood TCRbeta repertoires from subjects exposed to, actively infected with, or recovered from COVID-19 were included in the dataset. The repertoires were made available in a free public database intended to serve as a resource for research on the immune response to SARS-CoV-2. Samples were obtained from the ongoing ImmuneRACE study (first 160 participants) and from about 1,300 subjects provided by 6 global collaborators. Sample metadata almost always included a de-identified subject ID, COVID-19 status, age in years and sex. HLA class I and class II types, where available, came from metadata supplied by the sample provider rather than from assay-based typing.

The paper's findings and limits, for the study overall: How much clinical and demographic metadata was included differed by source and by participant, and the metadata was provided uncurated.

Whole blood was collected in K2EDTA tubes by collaborating institutions according to the institutions' own protocols. Collaborator samples were shipped for TCRbeta analysis as frozen whole blood, isolated PBMCs, or DNA extracted from either sample type. About this clone: No cognate antigen has been identified for it. Per-base qualities were not stored, and no clone one base away is much larger.

Including the terminal cysteine and phenylalanine, the CDR3 comprises 16 residues. Only the CDR3 DNA stays, 48 bases, in frame from base 1. From a lookup of the germline V gene (reference sequence), CDR1 and CDR2 are LGHDT and YNNKEL. At the junction V is shortened by 0 bases and J by 1 base; bases outside the gene matches: 3. TCRbeta CDR3 regions were amplified from genomic DNA by means of the immunoSEQ Assay, a bias-controlled multiplex PCR. The published analysis was carried out like this. The number of nucleated cells in each sample was estimated from the amplification of reference gene primers within the assay. Sequence reads were collapsed and filtered to measure the absolute abundance of every unique TCRbeta CDR3 rearrangement. For each sample, productive Simpson clonality was calculated as the square root of Simpson's diversity index across productive rearrangements. The clones in this table, taken by TCRdb from immuneACCESS, are in-frame only. Not every clone is retained; where verified, under half of the shortfall comes from an unresolved V gene, and the cause of the rest is unknown. The DNA gave D and trimming, while V, J and clone size come from that table. This sample lists 200,000 to 300,000 clones; 80% to 85% were detected once. In total, the top ten clones hold over 10% of the sample.

This sequence originates from an older woman with active or convalescent COVID-19. Sequenced material: peripheral blood. Recombination joined TRBV3-1 (or the pseudogene TRBV3-2) with TRBJ2-3; 8 bases in between match TRBD2. The DNA reads TGTGCCAGCAGCCAAGAGCCAGCGGGGGGCACAGATACGCAGTATTTT. This translates into CASSQEPAGGTDTQYF.